These T cell receptor beta chains were read from a single sample in a study of blood T cell repertoires in COVID-19. Some clones are missing from TCRdb's copy, which holds only in-frame ones; the method was immunoSEQ multiplex PCR. The data show approximately 330,000 clones, roughly nine tenths seen once. The sequenced material came from PBMCs or T cells enriched from blood (not recorded which). These TCRs come from a woman aged 25 to 39 who had recovered from COVID-19. Each CDR3 is given with its conserved first and last residue. A D gene is named only where the DNA matches it firmly. Clone size is given for some rows only: seen once, a few or many times, or a class if the clone is expanded.

D	V	J	size	CDR3	DNA
NA	TRBV18	TRBJ1-5	once	CASSPRRDILSNQPQHF	TGTGCCAGCTCACCCAGACGGGACATCCTTAGCAATCAGCCCCAGCATTTT
TRBD1	TRBV27	TRBJ2-1	NA	CASSLTGQAYNEQFF	TGTGCCAGCAGTCTGACGGGACAGGCCTACAATGAGCAGTTCTTC
NA	TRBV6-5	TRBJ1-6	NA	CASRGQGGSPLHF	TGTGCCAGCAGAGGTCAGGGAGGTTCACCCCTCCACTTT
NA	TRBV6-5	TRBJ1-1	NA	CASSYDWRGSVVTFF	TGTGCCAGCAGTTACGATTGGAGGGGCTCCGTGGTGACTTTCTTT
TRBD1	TRBV28	TRBJ1-4	NA	CASSSTGVEKLFF	TGTGCCAGCAGTTCGACAGGGGTTGAAAAACTGTTTTTT
NA	TRBV10-3	TRBJ1-1	NA	CAIMRGMNTEAFF	TGTGCCATCATGCGGGGGATGAACACTGAAGCTTTCTTT
TRBD1	TRBV28	TRBJ1-5	NA	CASSPYGTGLNQPQHF	TGTGCCAGCAGTCCGTACGGGACAGGACTCAATCAGCCCCAGCATTTT
NA	TRBV7-9	TRBJ2-4	NA	CASSPLRLDIQYF	TGTGCCAGCAGTCCCCTCCGCCTAGACATTCAGTACTTC
TRBD2	TRBV24-1	TRBJ2-5	NA	CATSASGSRETQYF	TGTGCCACCAGTGCTAGCGGGAGCAGGGAGACCCAGTACTTC
NA	TRBV7-9	TRBJ1-1	once	CASSHDGSEAFF	TGTGCCAGCAGCCACGACGGGTCTGAAGCTTTCTTT
TRBD1	TRBV5-1	TRBJ2-7	NA	CASSLGQGLLGQYF	TGCGCCAGCAGCTTGGGACAGGGTCTTCTAGGGCAGTACTTC
TRBD1	TRBV4-2	TRBJ1-3	NA	CASSQESWDRGFTGNTIYF	TGTGCCAGCAGCCAAGAATCGTGGGACAGGGGATTTACTGGAAACACCATATATTTT
TRBD2	TRBV3-1/TRBV3-2	TRBJ2-5	NA	CASSQRGREGETQYF	TGTGCCAGCAGCCAACGAGGCCGGGAGGGGGAGACCCAGTACTTC
NA	TRBV21-1	TRBJ2-7	NA	CASVRGVVFEQYF	TGTGCCAGCGTCCGCGGGGTGGTGTTCGAGCAGTACTTC
TRBD1	TRBV10-3	TRBJ1-6	NA	CAISGGQGGSPLHF	TGTGCCATCAGCGGAGGACAGGGAGGATCACCCCTCCACTTT
NA	TRBV19	TRBJ1-3	NA	CASSTQYRESGNTIYF	TGTGCCAGTAGTACGCAGTACAGAGAATCTGGAAACACCATATATTTT
NA	TRBV7-8	TRBJ2-2	NA	CASSPSGTGELFF	TGTGCCAGCAGCCCCTCGGGCACCGGGGAGCTGTTTTTT
TRBD2	TRBV6-1	TRBJ2-5	NA	CASSDGPPAGVYF	TGTGCCAGCAGTGACGGTCCCCCAGCGGGAGTTTACTTC
TRBD1	TRBV19	TRBJ2-1	once	CASSTTRTGGDNEQFF	TGTGCCAGTAGTACCACCCGGACAGGGGGGGACAATGAGCAGTTCTTC
NA	TRBV10-3	TRBJ2-7	NA	CAISEYQGYEQYF	TGTGCCATCAGTGAGTACCAGGGATACGAGCAGTACTTC
NA	TRBV7-9	TRBJ2-2	NA	CASSLAMRVGSFAGELFF	TGTGCCAGCAGCTTAGCGATGCGGGTGGGGTCATTCGCCGGGGAGCTGTTTTTT
NA	TRBV5-5	TRBJ1-4	NA	CASSIPGATNEKLFF	TGTGCCAGCAGCATCCCAGGGGCAACTAATGAAAAACTGTTTTTT
NA	TRBV19	TRBJ2-2	NA	CASTWAINTGELFF	TGTGCCAGTACCTGGGCAATAAACACCGGGGAGCTGTTTTTT
NA	TRBV27	TRBJ2-1	NA	CASSFGGTSYNEQFF	TGTGCCAGCAGTTTTGGGGGGACGTCCTACAATGAGCAGTTCTTC
TRBD2	TRBV7-2	TRBJ2-1	NA	CASGAGGVYNEQFF	TGTGCCAGCGGGGCGGGAGGCGTCTACAATGAGCAGTTCTTC
TRBD1	TRBV11-2	TRBJ1-1	NA	CASSIGQGGTEAFF	TGTGCCAGCAGCATAGGACAGGGTGGCACTGAAGCTTTCTTT
TRBD2	TRBV11-2	TRBJ2-6	NA	CASSLALFVLAGGPFVLTF	TGTGCCAGCAGCTTAGCGCTTTTTGTTTTGGCGGGAGGGCCGTTCGTCCTGACTTTC
TRBD1	TRBV7-9	TRBJ1-3	once	CASSSYGGTGDNSGNTIYF	TGTGCCAGCAGCTCCTACGGCGGGACAGGGGACAACTCTGGAAACACCATATATTTT
TRBD1	TRBV7-8	TRBJ1-6	NA	CASSPGRDSLNSPLHF	TGTGCCAGCAGCCCGGGACGGGACAGCCTAAATTCACCCCTCCACTTT
NA	TRBV28	TRBJ1-2	NA	CASSLRGLGEGYGYTF	TGTGCCAGCAGTTTGCGTGGGTTGGGGGAGGGCTATGGCTACACCTTC
TRBD1	TRBV19	TRBJ2-7	NA	CASSFGTGNYEQYF	TGTGCCAGTAGCTTCGGGACAGGGAACTACGAGCAGTACTTC
NA	TRBV19	TRBJ2-7	NA	CASTPGIGSYEQYF	TGTGCCAGTACTCCCGGGATCGGTTCCTACGAGCAGTACTTC
NA	TRBV7-3	TRBJ2-3	NA	CASSFLVSCSTYTNTDTQYF	TGTGCCAGCAGCTTTCTAGTCTCTTGTTCAACGTACACCAACACAGATACGCAGTATTTT
NA	TRBV30	TRBJ1-5	NA	CAWSGPPGGQPQHF	TGTGCCTGGAGTGGTCCCCCCGGGGGACAGCCCCAGCATTTT
TRBD1	TRBV7-8	TRBJ2-7	few	CASSLDRGQYF	TGTGCCAGCAGCTTGGACAGGGGGCAGTACTTC
NA	TRBV19	TRBJ2-2	few	CASSIARGTGELFF	TGTGCCAGTAGTATTGCCCGAGGGACCGGGGAGCTGTTTTTT
TRBD1	TRBV15	TRBJ2-1	NA	CATSRPGQGKDNEQFF	TGTGCCACCAGCAGACCGGGACAGGGCAAGGACAATGAGCAGTTCTTC
NA	TRBV3-1/TRBV3-2	TRBJ1-1	NA	CASSLWTEMNTEAFF	TGTGCCAGCAGCCTCTGGACAGAAATGAACACTGAAGCTTTCTTT
NA	TRBV13	TRBJ1-1	NA	CASSIGGFTEAFF	TGTGCCAGCAGCATCGGAGGGTTCACTGAAGCTTTCTTT
NA	TRBV29-1	TRBJ2-1	NA	CSASSGSYNEQFF	TGCAGCGCAAGTAGCGGCTCCTACAATGAGCAGTTCTTC
NA	TRBV7-2	TRBJ1-5	NA	CASSLFGGEGNQPQHF	TGTGCCAGCAGCTTATTTGGGGGGGAGGGCAATCAGCCCCAGCATTTT
NA	TRBV20-1	TRBJ1-5	NA	CSARVAWAQHF	TGCAGTGCTAGAGTAGCGTGGGCCCAGCATTTT
NA	TRBV5-1	TRBJ1-2	NA	CASSPRQSYGYTF	TGCGCCAGCAGCCCCCGACAATCATATGGCTACACCTTC
TRBD1	TRBV5-6	TRBJ2-7	NA	CASSLAGTGYEQYF	TGTGCCAGCAGCTTGGCCGGGACAGGGTACGAGCAGTACTTC
TRBD2	TRBV5-1	TRBJ2-3	NA	CASSLEGSGSTDTQYF	TGCGCCAGCAGCTTGGAGGGTAGCGGGAGCACAGATACGCAGTATTTT
TRBD1	TRBV9	TRBJ2-3	NA	CASSAEGDRELSRSTDTQYF	TGTGCCAGCAGCGCAGAAGGGGACAGGGAGTTATCTAGAAGCACAGATACGCAGTATTTT
TRBD2	TRBV4-3	TRBJ2-7	NA	CASSQGFASGISYEQYF	TGCGCCAGCAGCCAAGGCTTCGCTAGCGGGATCTCCTACGAGCAGTACTTC
NA	TRBV6-4	TRBJ2-7	NA	CASSDSHYPHYEQYF	TGTGCCAGCAGTGACAGCCACTATCCTCACTACGAGCAGTACTTC
NA	TRBV6-2/TRBV6-3	TRBJ2-1	NA	CASSNPPNEAEQFF	TGTGCCAGCAGTAATCCCCCGAACGAAGCGGAGCAGTTCTTC
TRBD2	TRBV7-2	TRBJ2-7	NA	CASSARTHLAGEFYEQYF	TGTGCCAGCAGCGCACGAACCCACCTAGCGGGAGAGTTCTACGAGCAGTACTTC